Presented here are 3 T cell receptor beta chains from one specimen sequenced in a study of blood T cell repertoires in COVID-19. TCRdb's table, derived via immunoSEQ multiplex PCR, lists solely in-frame clones and lacks some. The sample consists of a few hundred thousand clones, 88% of them appearing once. The sample comprised peripheral blood. The origin of the receptors is an elderly man with acute or convalescent COVID-19.

This clone was observed a handful of times. The chain couples TRBV5-1 to TRBJ1-1, with TRBD1 matching over 10 bases. This CDR3 spans 14 amino acids. Germline assignment: CDR1 SGHRS and CDR2 YFSETQ. The J segment lost 5 bases and the V segment lost 4 bases, leaving 5 bases of the junction unmatched. The CDR3 sequence: CASSGGTGETEAFF. CDR3 nucleotides: TGCGCCAGCAGCGGAGGGACAGGGGAAACTGAAGCTTTCTTT.

The V and J genes are TRBV4-2 and TRBJ1-4; D is unresolved. This CDR3 comprises 15 residues. Trimming pared 6 bases from V and 1 base from J, leaving 12 bases between. Germline V gene sequence: CDR1 LGHNA, CDR2 YNFKEQ. CDR3 DNA sequence: TGTGCCAGCAGTCTATTCGGGATAACTAATGAAAAACTGTTTTTT. It specifies CASSLFGITNEKLFF.

This rearrangement joins TRBV9 to TRBJ1-1; D may be TRBD1 (6 bases). V was shortened by 4 bases and J by 0 bases, with 16 bases between the two germline ends. Germline CDR1 reads SGDLS; CDR2 reads YYNGEE. This CDR3 has 16 amino acids. The chain's CDR3 is CASSIGPGTLNTEAFF. CDR3 nucleotide sequence: TGTGCCAGCAGCATAGGTCCCGGGACATTGAACACTGAAGCTTTCTTT.